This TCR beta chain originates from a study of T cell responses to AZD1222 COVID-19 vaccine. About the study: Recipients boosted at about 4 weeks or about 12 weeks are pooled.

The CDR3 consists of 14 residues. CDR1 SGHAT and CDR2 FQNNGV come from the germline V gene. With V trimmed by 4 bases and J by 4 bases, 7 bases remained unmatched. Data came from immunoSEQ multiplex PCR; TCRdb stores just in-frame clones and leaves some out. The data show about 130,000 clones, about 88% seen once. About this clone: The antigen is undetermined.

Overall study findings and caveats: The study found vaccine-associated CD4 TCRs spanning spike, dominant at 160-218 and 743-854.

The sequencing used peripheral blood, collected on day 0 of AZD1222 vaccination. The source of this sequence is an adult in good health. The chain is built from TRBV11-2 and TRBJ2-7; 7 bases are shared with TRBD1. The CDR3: CASSSTRGSYEQYF. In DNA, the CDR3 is TGTGCCAGCAGCTCTACCAGGGGGTCATACGAGCAGTACTTC.